This T cell receptor (beta chain) comes out of a study of identical twins. Germline lookup yields CDR1 DFQATT and CDR2 SNEGSKA (reference sequence). The junction had 8 bases not matched to a gene; V was cut back by 4 bases and J by 1 base. The CDR3 sequence is 17 residues long. TCRdb called the 5' RACE reads again in MiXCR, with one record for every CDR3 protein. The data hold a few hundred thousand distinct CDR3 sequences, with approximately 10% observed a single time. The sample also formed part of further work on yellow fever vaccine responses in identical twins.

The J gene is TRBJ2-3, the V gene TRBV20-1, with TRBD2 matching over 13 bases. Sequencing was done on a sample of PBMCs. The source is a woman under 30 in good health. CDR3 in amino acids: CSAISSGLAGGTDTQYF. CDR3 sequence (DNA): TGCAGTGCTATTTCTAGTGGACTAGCGGGGGGCACAGATACGCAGTATTTT.